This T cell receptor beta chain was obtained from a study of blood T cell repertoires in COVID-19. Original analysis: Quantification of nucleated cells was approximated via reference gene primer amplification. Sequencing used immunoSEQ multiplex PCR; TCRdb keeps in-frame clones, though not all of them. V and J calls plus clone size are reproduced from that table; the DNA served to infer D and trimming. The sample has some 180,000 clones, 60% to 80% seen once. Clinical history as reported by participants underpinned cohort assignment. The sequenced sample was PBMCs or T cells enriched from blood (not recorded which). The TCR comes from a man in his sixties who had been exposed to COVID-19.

CDR3 loop: CASSLLGATEAFF. CDR3 sequence (DNA): TGTGCCAGCAGTTTATTGGGGGCCACTGAAGCTTTCTTT. V and J are TRBV28 and TRBJ1-1; the D gene is possibly TRBD1 (6 bases). Germline V lookup: CDR1 MDHEN, CDR2 SYDVKM. Trimming pared 1 base from V and 4 bases from J, leaving 7 bases between. This CDR3 region has 13 residues. Full variable domain (remainder filled in from reference TRBV28 and TRBJ1-1): DVKVTQSSRYLVKRTGEKVFLECVQDMDHENMFWYRQDPGLGLRLIYFSYDVKMKEKGDIPEGYSVSREKKERFSLILESASTNQTSMYLCASSLLGATEAFFGQGTRLTVV.